One and the same sample provided the 30 T cell receptor beta chains below, sequenced in a study of identical twins. TCRdb re-derived calls from the 5' RACE reads in MiXCR, one entry per CDR3 protein. The table includes more than 350,000 distinct CDR3 sequences, approximately 8.8% detected once. The sequenced sample consisted of naive T cells sorted from blood. Source of these receptors: a woman between 50 and 59 years old in good health.

This clonotype was observed a handful of times. The V and J genes are TRBV5-1 and TRBJ1-2; 11 bases are shared with TRBD1. Germline V gene data show CDR1 as SGHRS and CDR2 as YFSETQ. The CDR3 is 14 residues long. J lost 7 bases, V lost 4 bases, and 6 bases had no gene match. CDR3 sequence: CASSPDRGQGGYTF. The CDR3 DNA is TGCGCCAGCAGCCCGGACAGGGGGCAAGGTGGCTACACCTTC.

This clonotype was detected only a few times. The gene calls are TRBV6-5 and TRBJ1-1, with unresolved D. The CDR3 covers 14 residues. V lost 6 bases and J lost 2, with 13 bases in between. Germline V CDR1 and CDR2: MNHEY, SVGAGI. The CDR3: CASSGPGFNTEAFF. The CDR3 nucleotides read TGTGCCAGCAGCGGCCCGGGTTTTAACACTGAAGCTTTCTTT.

This clonotype was recorded a few times. The CDR3 nucleotides are TGTGCCAGCAGCTTAGCTCGGGGTGCGGGCTACGAGCAGTACTTC. Translation gives CASSLARGAGYEQYF. The chain recombines TRBV11-3 with TRBJ2-7; D may be TRBD2 (5 bases). This CDR3 is 15 amino acids long. Per the germline V gene, CDR1 is SGHNT and CDR2 is YENEEA. V lost 1 base, J lost 3 bases, and 13 bases lay in between.

This clonotype was detected many times. The DNA of the CDR3 is TGTGCCAGCAGTTTAGCTTCCGCGGCAGATACGCAGTATTTT. Its protein product is CASSLASAADTQYF. The rearrangement joins TRBV12-3 or TRBV12-4 to TRBJ2-3; D is ambiguous. This CDR3 comprises 14 residues. Trimming pared 0 bases from V and 4 bases from J, leaving 8 bases between.

This clonotype was seen at least ten times. The chain recombines TRBV12-3 or TRBV12-4 with TRBJ2-2; D may be TRBD2 (6 bases). The V gene lost 8 bases and the J gene lost 4 bases, with 11 bases spanning the gap. The CDR3 length is 13 residues. CDR3 sequence: CASPGRSTGELFF. CDR3 nucleotides: TGTGCCAGCCCTGGGAGGTCCACCGGGGAGCTGTTTTTT.

This clonotype was recorded a few times. The rearrangement joins TRBV20-1 to TRBJ2-5; TRBD1 or TRBD2 may be the D gene (5 bases each). V was clipped by 6 bases and J by 2 bases, with 13 bases between them. Germline V lookup: CDR1 DFQATT, CDR2 SNEGSKA (reference sequence). The CDR3 sequence is 13 residues long. This CDR3 reads CSARGPLQETQYF. The CDR3 DNA reads TGCAGTGCCCGGGGCCCCCTTCAAGAGACCCAGTACTTC.

V usage is TRBV7-8 and J usage is TRBJ2-2; 13 nucleotides line up with TRBD2. In germline, CDR1 is SGHVS, CDR2 FQNEAQ. The CDR3 contains 18 residues. V shed 4 bases, J shed 3 bases, and the junction held 8 bases outside the gene matches. The CDR3 bases are TGTGCCAGCAGCTATCGGACTAGCGGGAGCTTGTACACCGGGGAGCTGTTTTTT. Its translation is CASSYRTSGSLYTGELFF.

This chain connects TRBV6-2 or TRBV6-3 to TRBJ2-1; 11 nucleotides align to TRBD2. From germline, CDR1 is MNHEY and CDR2 SVGEGT. CDR3 length: 15 residues. V gave up 4 bases and J gave up 4 bases; unmatched junction bases: 3. The CDR3 coding sequence is TGTGCCAGCAGTTTTACTAGCGGGGGTTACAATGAGCAGTTCTTC. This translates into CASSFTSGGYNEQFF.

The chain combines TRBV29-1 with TRBJ2-1, with D hard to call. Germline V gene lookup returns CDR1 SQVTM and CDR2 ANQGSEA. The CDR3 is made up of 14 amino acids. V was clipped by 5 bases and J by 0 bases, with 11 bases between them. In DNA form, the CDR3 reads TGCAGCGTTTGGGCCGGGTCCTCCTACAATGAGCAGTTCTTC. It codes for CSVWAGSSYNEQFF.

This clonotype was counted ten times or more. This chain links TRBV20-1 with TRBJ2-5, with D possibly called TRBD1 or TRBD2 (5 bases each). Germline V gives CDR1 DFQATT, CDR2 SNEGSKA (reference sequence). This CDR3 comprises 16 residues. V gave up 0 bases and J gave up 3 bases, with 17 bases separating them. DNA of the CDR3: TGCAGTGCTAGAGATCCCTTGGGACGGAAGAAAGAGACCCAGTACTTC. It specifies CSARDPLGRKKETQYF.

In its sample, this clonotype was seen many times. The V and J genes are TRBV5-1 and TRBJ1-6; no reliable D call. Deletions cut 4 bases from V and 7 bases from J, with 15 bases between. The CDR3 has 15 residues. Looked up from germline, CDR1 is SGHRS and CDR2 is YFSETQ. CDR3 nucleotide sequence: TGCGCCAGCAGCCCGGATGGCAGAAGCAATTCACCCCTCCACTTT. Protein sequence: CASSPDGRSNSPLHF.

This clonotype was observed a handful of times. V and J are TRBV11-2 and TRBJ2-7; perhaps D is TRBD1 or TRBD2 (5 bases each). The CDR3 is made up of 15 amino acids. The V gene lost 5 bases and the J gene lost 6 bases, with 20 bases spanning the gap. CDR1 SGHAT and CDR2 FQNNGV come from the germline V gene. The CDR3 region is CASSPTGTQSPEQYV. The CDR3 bases are TGTGCCAGCAGCCCCACCGGGACCCAGAGCCCCGAGCAGTACGTC.

The V and J genes are TRBV12-3 or TRBV12-4 and TRBJ2-3; D remains unclear. V shed 5 bases and J shed 6 bases, with 12 bases lying between them. CDR3 length: 13 amino acids. CDR3 nucleotide sequence: TGTGCCAGCAGTACTGCACCCGAGGATACGCAGTATTTT. This translates into CASSTAPEDTQYF.

V and J are TRBV7-9 and TRBJ2-3, with TRBD2 identical over 13 bases. V dropped 4 bases and J dropped 7; count of bases not matched to a gene: 11. This CDR3 spans 17 amino acids. From germline, CDR1 is SEHNR and CDR2 FQNEAQ (reference sequence). CDR3 coding DNA: TGTGCCAGCAGCTACGGCGGACTAGCGGGAGATTACTATACGCAGTATTTT. Translating it yields CASSYGGLAGDYYTQYF.

This clonotype was detected only a few times. The chain couples TRBV5-1 to TRBJ2-7, with TRBD2 as a possible D gene (7 bases). Germline lookup yields CDR1 SGHRS and CDR2 YFSETQ. With 5 bases removed from V and 6 bases from J, the gap between germline ends came to 12 bases. The CDR3 has 12 amino acids. CDR3 protein: CASRGGVSEQYF. As DNA, the CDR3 is TGCGCCAGCAGAGGGGGGGTCTCCGAGCAGTACTTC.

This clonotype was seen a handful of times. The chain combines TRBV27 with TRBJ2-7; TRBD2 might be the D (6 bases). Germline CDR1 MNHEY, CDR2 SMNVEV (reference sequence). The V gene lost 5 bases and the J gene lost 1 base, with 18 bases spanning the gap. The length of the CDR3 is 16 residues. The CDR3 DNA sequence: TGTGCCAGCAGTGGCCGGGACTCTTATGTATCCTACGAGCAGTACGTC. Amino acid sequence: CASSGRDSYVSYEQYV.

This clonotype occurred many times. This rearrangement joins TRBV18 to TRBJ2-5; no reliable D call. Germline V gene sequence: CDR1 KGHSH, CDR2 LQKENI. This CDR3 has 11 amino acids. V lost 2 bases, J lost 5 bases, and 3 bases lay in between. The CDR3 spells CASSPLETQYF. The DNA for the CDR3 is TGTGCCAGCTCACCATTGGAGACCCAGTACTTC.

This clonotype was recorded a few times. This chain joins TRBV29-1 and TRBJ1-5; D might be TRBD1 (5 bases). The CDR3 is 14 amino acids. V was trimmed by 4 bases and J by 0 bases, leaving 10 bases between them. Germline CDR1 SQVTM, CDR2 ANQGSEA. The CDR3 nucleotides read TGCAGCGTTGGATCGGGGGGTAGCAATCAGCCCCAGCATTTT. It translates to CSVGSGGSNQPQHF.

There are a few counts of this clonotype. V gene TRBV7-9 combines with J gene TRBJ2-3, with 10 bases matching TRBD2. V lost 3 bases and J lost 3; bases outside the gene matches: 3. The CDR3 spans 15 residues. Germline CDR1 is SEHNR and CDR2 is FQNEAQ (reference sequence). Here the CDR3 reads CASSFGTSETDTQYF. The CDR3 DNA follows: TGTGCCAGCAGCTTCGGGACTAGCGAAACAGATACGCAGTATTTT. The variable domain in full, completed from reference TRBV7-9 and TRBJ2-3, reads DTGVSQNPRHKITKRGQNVTFRCDPISEHNRLYWYRQTLGQGPEFLTYFQNEAQLEKSRLLSDRFSAERPKGSFSTLEIQRTEQGDSAMYLCASSFGTSETDTQYFGPGTRLTVL.

This clonotype has a count of ten or more. V usage is TRBV5-6 and J usage is TRBJ2-1, with 8 bases matching TRBD1. The CDR3 length is 14 residues. V shed 4 bases, J shed 9 bases, and the junction held 9 bases outside the gene matches. Germline loops: CDR1 SGHDT, CDR2 YYEEEE. CDR3: CASSRLDREVEQFF. For the CDR3, the DNA is TGTGCCAGCAGCCGATTGGACAGGGAGGTTGAGCAGTTCTTC.

This clonotype was observed a few times. This chain uses TRBV29-1 with TRBJ2-1; 11 bases fit TRBD1. This CDR3 spans 14 amino acids. V was clipped by 7 bases and J by 8 bases; unmatched bases: 10. Germline-derived CDR1 and CDR2 are SQVTM and ANQGSEA. CDR3 in amino acids: CSAAGQGVGDEQFF. CDR3 in DNA: TGCAGCGCCGCGGGACAGGGGGTTGGCGATGAGCAGTTCTTC.

This clonotype came up many times. This chain links TRBV3-1 with TRBJ2-1, with D tentatively TRBD2 (6 bases). CDR1 is LGHDT and CDR2 is YNNKEL in the germline V gene (reference sequence). V lost 1 base and J 7 bases, leaving 11 bases between the germline ends. The CDR3 consists of 14 residues. The DNA for the CDR3 is TGTGCCAGCAGCCAAGGGGGCAGCGGGAATGAGCAGTTCTTC. Translating gives CASSQGGSGNEQFF.

This clonotype has a handful of counts. The rearrangement links TRBV5-1 to TRBJ2-3, with 8 bases matching TRBD1. The V gene end was trimmed by 3 bases and the J gene end by 4 bases; junction bases not matched to a gene: 13. This CDR3 comprises 17 residues. Germline V gives CDR1 SGHRS, CDR2 YFSETQ. This CDR3 is CASSWGDRGVLADTQYF. The CDR3, as DNA: TGCGCCAGCAGCTGGGGTGACAGGGGTGTCCTCGCAGATACGCAGTATTTT.

The genes are TRBV7-9 and TRBJ2-5, with 7 nucleotides matching TRBD2. The trim removed 3 bases at V and 3 bases at J, leaving 13 bases unmatched. Germline V gene data show CDR1 as SEHNR and CDR2 as FQNEAQ (reference sequence). The CDR3 spans 17 residues. The CDR3 loop is CASSLVGRRESEETQYF. The CDR3 bases are TGTGCCAGCAGCTTGGTCGGGAGGAGGGAGTCCGAAGAGACCCAGTACTTC.

V usage is TRBV5-6 and J usage is TRBJ2-3; TRBD2 matches 9 bases. The CDR3 runs to 15 residues. The V and J ends lost 0 bases and 4 bases, in that order; junction bases with no gene match: 3. Germline assignment: CDR1 SGHDT and CDR2 YYEEEE. The CDR3 DNA reads as TGTGCCAGCAGCTTGGCTAGCGGGATGGCAGATACGCAGTATTTT. This codes for CASSLASGMADTQYF.

The gene calls are TRBV7-8 and TRBJ2-7; 10 bases map to TRBD2. This CDR3 spans 16 amino acids. J was trimmed by 6 bases and V by 1 base; bases with no gene match: 9. Germline-derived CDR1 and CDR2 are SGHVS and FQNEAQ. The CDR3 sequence: CASSLVPSGRGGEQYV. The DNA of the CDR3 is TGTGCCAGCAGCTTAGTCCCTAGCGGGAGAGGCGGCGAGCAGTACGTC.

The V gene is TRBV12-3 or TRBV12-4, the J gene TRBJ2-7, with 7 bases fitting TRBD1. V trimming: 4 bases; J trimming: 2 bases; junction bases outside the gene matches: 11. The CDR3 length is 16 residues. CDR3 residues: CASSSQDRVSTYEQYF. The CDR3, as DNA: TGTGCCAGCAGTTCCCAAGACAGGGTATCCACCTACGAGCAGTACTTC.

This clonotype was observed many times. This sequence joins TRBV11-2 and TRBJ2-5; perhaps TRBD2 as D (7 bases). The V end was cut by 1 base, the J end by 2 bases, with 14 bases between. CDR3 size: 16 residues. Germline CDR1 reads SGHAT; CDR2 reads FQNNGV. The CDR3 DNA is TGTGCCAGCAGCTTAGTGGGAGGGACACATCAAGAGACCCAGTACTTC. This gives the protein CASSLVGGTHQETQYF.

This chain uses TRBV11-2 with TRBJ2-7; D gene uncertain. The length of the CDR3 is 13 residues. Germline V gene lookup returns CDR1 SGHAT and CDR2 FQNNGV. The V end lost 8 bases, the J end lost 3 bases, and 14 bases lay between the germline ends. CDR3 amino acids: CASGPYWSYEQYV. CDR3 bases: TGTGCCAGCGGGCCCTATTGGAGCTACGAGCAGTACGTC.

V is TRBV27 and J is TRBJ2-1; the D is unclear. Germline V gene data show CDR1 as MNHEY and CDR2 as SMNVEV (reference sequence). The CDR3 runs to 13 residues. V lost 10 bases and J lost 5, with 15 bases in between. The CDR3 is CATAAAAHNEQFF. CDR3 DNA: TGTGCCACCGCTGCTGCAGCGCACAATGAGCAGTTCTTC.